The sequence of this T cell receptor (beta chain) was determined in a study of regulatory and conventional T cells in RAG deficiency. Deletions cut 4 bases from V and 2 bases from J, with 17 bases between. In germline, CDR1 is LGHNA, CDR2 YNFKEQ. The CDR3 is 16 residues long. Genomic DNA came from blood conventional CD4+ T cells gated CD25-low CD127-high. Assay used: immunoSEQ multiplex PCR; TCRdb lists only in-frame clones, some missing. The sample gives 25,000 to 30,000 clones, more than 90% of which show up once; 0.15% to 0.2% is in the top ten. These data were also filed under a second study, of regulatory T cells. That paper adds: Primers: 52 TRBV forward and 13 TRBJ reverse.

The receptor's source is a human donor in good health. The chain couples TRBV4-2 to TRBJ1-2, with TRBD1 as a possible D gene (6 bases). The source material was CD25- CD4+ T cells sorted from blood. The CDR3 here is CASSPPTGFLNYGYTF. The CDR3 DNA reads as TGTGCCAGCAGCCCGCCGACAGGTTTCTTGAACTATGGCTACACCTTC.